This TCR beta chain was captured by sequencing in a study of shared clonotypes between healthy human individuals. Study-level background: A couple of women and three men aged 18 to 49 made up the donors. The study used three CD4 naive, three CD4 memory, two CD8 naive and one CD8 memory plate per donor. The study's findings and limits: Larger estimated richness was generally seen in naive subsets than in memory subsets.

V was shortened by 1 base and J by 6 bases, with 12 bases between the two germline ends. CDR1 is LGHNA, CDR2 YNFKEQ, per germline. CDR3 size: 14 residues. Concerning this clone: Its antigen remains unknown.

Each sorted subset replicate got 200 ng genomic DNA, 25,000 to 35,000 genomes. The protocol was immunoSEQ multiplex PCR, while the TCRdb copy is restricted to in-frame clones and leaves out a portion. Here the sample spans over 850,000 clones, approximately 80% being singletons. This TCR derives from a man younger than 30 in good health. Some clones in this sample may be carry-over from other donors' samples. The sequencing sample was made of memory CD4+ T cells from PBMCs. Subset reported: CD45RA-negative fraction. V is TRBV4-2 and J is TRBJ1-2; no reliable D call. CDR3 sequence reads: CASSQGTAWDGYTF. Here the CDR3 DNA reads TGTGCCAGCAGCCAAGGGACTGCCTGGGATGGCTACACCTTC.